Below, 18 T cell receptor beta chains from the same sample are listed, as sequenced in a study of response to subunit inactivated influenza vaccine. TCRdb fed the RT-PCR reads into MiXCR, producing one record per CDR3 protein. The data show 300,000 to 350,000 distinct CDR3 sequences, with just over 20% seen just once and about 9.4% held by the top ten. Material: PBMCs from blood, obtained approximately 20 months after vaccination. Receptor source: a man aged 45 to 75 who received an inactivated influenza vaccine.

This clonotype was observed many times. This chain links TRBV20-1 with TRBJ2-3; the D gene is possibly TRBD2 (5 bases). The germline V gene encodes CDR1 DFQATT and CDR2 SNEGSKA (reference sequence). The CDR3 is 13 amino acids. The ends were cut back, 5 bases at V and 1 base at J, with 10 bases in the middle. This chain's CDR3 is CSAEDSGTDTQYF. In DNA form, the CDR3 reads TGCAGTGCTGAGGACTCCGGCACAGATACGCAGTATTTT.

This clonotype was seen only a few times. The DNA of the CDR3 is TGTGCCAGCAGTTACAAGAACACTGAAGCTTTCTTT. Translation gives CASSYKNTEAFF. This chain links TRBV6-2 or TRBV6-3 with TRBJ1-1, with D unresolved. CDR1 and CDR2 from the germline V gene are MNHEY and SVGEGT. Trimming took off 2 bases at V and 1 base at J, with 2 bases between the two ends. The CDR3 runs to 12 residues.

The genes are TRBV11-1 and TRBJ2-2; D gene uncertain. CDR1 SGHAT and CDR2 FQDESV come from the germline V gene (reference sequence). V was clipped by 5 bases and J by 0 bases, with 13 bases between them. The CDR3 is 16 amino acids. The CDR3: CASSLLRLANTGELFF. The CDR3 region has the DNA TGTGCCAGCAGCCTTCTCCGGCTCGCGAACACCGGGGAGCTGTTTTTT. Looking up the rest from reference TRBV11-1 and TRBJ2-2 gives the full variable domain: EAEVAQSPRYKITEKSQAVAFWCDPISGHATLYWYRQILGQGPELLVQFQDESVVDDSQLPKDRFSAERLKGVDSTLKIQPAELGDSAMYLCASSLLRLANTGELFFGEGSRLTVL.

This clonotype has only a few counts. This rearrangement joins TRBV7-8 to TRBJ2-5; a weak D match, TRBD2 (5 bases). Germline values: CDR1 SGHVS, CDR2 FQNEAQ. The germline V and J ends were trimmed by 5 bases and 5 bases, with 21 bases remaining between them. The CDR3 runs to 16 residues. The CDR3 sequence is CASSAKRVQVGETQYF. The CDR3 bases are TGTGCCAGCAGCGCGAAGAGGGTTCAGGTTGGTGAGACCCAGTACTTC.

The sample holds a few counts of this clonotype. The chain carries TRBV15 and TRBJ2-3; 11 nucleotides align to TRBD1. The CDR3 loop spans 15 amino acids. With 7 bases clipped from V and 4 bases from J, the junction kept 7 bases outside the gene matches. Germline V gene lookup returns CDR1 LNHNV and CDR2 YYDKDF (reference sequence). Here the CDR3 reads CATTPGGQGADTQYF. Written as DNA, the CDR3 is TGTGCCACCACCCCGGGGGGACAGGGGGCAGATACGCAGTATTTT.

The genes are TRBV7-2 and TRBJ2-3; TRBD2 agrees at 7 bases. V lost 5 bases to trimming and J lost 7 bases; unmatched junction nucleotides: 18. Germline loops: CDR1 SGHTA, CDR2 FQGNSA. The CDR3 is 17 amino acids. In DNA, the CDR3 is TGTGCCAGCAGCCTTATGGGTGGGAGGGCCCTCCAAAATACGCAGTATTTT. Its translation: CASSLMGGRALQNTQYF.

This chain uses TRBV20-1 with TRBJ2-2; 9 bases line up with TRBD2. The CDR3 contains 14 residues. Trimming removed 8 bases from V and 5 bases from J; junction bases left unmatched: 9. Germline CDR1 DFQATT, CDR2 SNEGSKA (reference sequence). DNA of the CDR3: TGCAGTCTCCGGACTAGCGCCGGGACCGGGGAGCTGTTTTTT. This sequence encodes CSLRTSAGTGELFF.

This clonotype was found once. This chain joins TRBV25-1 and TRBJ2-5; TRBD1 agrees at 11 bases. Germline-derived CDR1 and CDR2 are MGHDK and SYGVNS. The V gene end was trimmed by 4 bases and the J gene end by 2 bases; junction bases not matched to a gene: 9. This CDR3 spans 17 amino acids. CDR3 loop: CASSATWGQGVQETQYF. The CDR3 nucleotides read TGTGCCAGCAGTGCAACTTGGGGACAGGGGGTACAAGAGACCCAGTACTTC.

A few counts support this clonotype. The chain carries TRBV19 and TRBJ2-1, with 8 bases that match TRBD2. CDR3 length: 17 amino acids. V was clipped by 3 bases and J by 6 bases; unmatched bases: 13. Germline CDR1 LNHDA, CDR2 SQIVND (reference sequence). This CDR3 reads CASSISVSGLVGNEQFF. The CDR3 DNA is TGTGCCAGTAGTATTTCAGTATCGGGACTAGTCGGCAATGAGCAGTTCTTC. The full variable domain, in which reference TRBV19 and TRBJ2-1 provide the parts outside the CDR3, is DGGITQSPKYLFRKEGQNVTLSCEQNLNHDAMYWYRQDPGQGLRLIYYSQIVNDFQKGDIAEGYSVSREKKESFPLTVTSAQKNPTAFYLCASSISVSGLVGNEQFFGPGTRLTVL.

A few counts support this clonotype. The CDR3 DNA reads TGTGCCACCGCAGCTATGTGGGGATCTTACAATGAGCAGTTCTTC. Residues: CATAAMWGSYNEQFF. The chain couples TRBV24-1 to TRBJ2-1; D is unclear. Germline values: CDR1 KGHDR, CDR2 SFDVKD. This CDR3 region has 15 residues. Trimming pared 9 bases from V and 4 bases from J, leaving 18 bases between.

This clonotype was detected a few times. The chain employs TRBV7-2 and TRBJ1-1, with TRBD1 matching 8 bases. The CDR3 runs 14 residues. From germline, CDR1 is SGHTA and CDR2 FQGNSA. Trimming removed 7 bases from V and 6 bases from J; junction bases left unmatched: 10. CDR3 loop: CASIRGQGSSEAFF. Here the CDR3 DNA reads TGTGCCAGCATCCGAGGACAGGGATCTTCTGAAGCTTTCTTT.

This clonotype was counted a few times. CDR3 coding DNA: TGCGCCAGCAGCCAATGGGAGGGACAGGGGTCTGAAGCTTTCTTT. Encoded protein: CASSQWEGQGSEAFF. The chain has TRBV4-3 and TRBJ1-1, with 10 bases fitting TRBD1. Germline CDR1 LGHNA, CDR2 YSLEER. V was pared by 2 bases and J by 6 bases, with 6 bases of the junction left unmatched. CDR3 size: 15 residues.

This clonotype was counted only a few times. This chain uses TRBV7-2 with TRBJ2-1; 8 bases map to TRBD2. This CDR3 has 15 amino acids. CDR1 SGHTA and CDR2 FQGNSA come from the germline V gene. With 1 base clipped from V and 4 bases from J, the junction kept 3 bases outside the gene matches. The CDR3 DNA sequence: TGTGCCAGCAGCTTAGACGGGAGGGATTACAATGAGCAGTTCTTC. Protein: CASSLDGRDYNEQFF.

The rearrangement joins TRBV20-1 to TRBJ2-1, with D hard to call. The ends were cut back, 6 bases at V and 7 bases at J, with 10 bases in the middle. Germline lookup yields CDR1 DFQATT and CDR2 SNEGSKA (reference sequence). The length of the CDR3 is 11 residues. This CDR3 reads CSAEVINEQFF. In DNA form, the CDR3 reads TGCAGTGCCGAAGTGATAAATGAGCAGTTCTTC.

The chain couples TRBV3-1 to TRBJ1-1; D gene ambiguous. The V gene's germline CDR1 is LGHDT and CDR2 YNNKEL (reference sequence). CDR3 length: 14 residues. The ends were cut back, 1 base at V and 6 bases at J, with 12 bases in the middle. CDR3: CASSQGGRAAEAFF. The CDR3 coding sequence is TGTGCCAGCAGCCAAGGTGGGAGGGCCGCTGAAGCTTTCTTT.

V usage is TRBV28 and J usage is TRBJ2-1, with a tentative D call TRBD2 (7 bases). This CDR3 is 15 amino acids long. Trimming took off 1 base at V and 4 bases at J, with 11 bases between the two ends. CDR1 MDHEN and CDR2 SYDVKM come from the germline V gene. CDR3 sequence (DNA): TGTGCCAGCAGTTTATTCGGGGGGCGATACAATGAGCAGTTCTTC. Protein product: CASSLFGGRYNEQFF.

The chain recombines TRBV10-3 with TRBJ1-1; D gene ambiguous. Trimming took 3 bases from V and 2 from J, leaving 7 bases between them. The germline gives CDR1 ENHRY, CDR2 SYGVKD. CDR3 size: 13 residues. The CDR3 is CAISDFTNTEAFF. For the CDR3, the DNA is TGTGCCATCAGTGATTTCACCAACACTGAAGCTTTCTTT.

In its sample, this clonotype was seen a few times. The chain employs TRBV7-9 and TRBJ1-5; the D is unclear. Per the germline V gene, CDR1 is SEHNR and CDR2 is FQNEAQ (reference sequence). The CDR3 loop spans 13 amino acids. Trimming took 5 bases from V and 5 from J, leaving 10 bases between them. CDR3: CASSPQEDQPQHF. The CDR3 bases are TGTGCCAGCAGCCCTCAGGAGGATCAGCCCCAGCATTTT.